This TCR beta chain was profiled in a study of T cells after yellow fever vaccination. Points from the study as a whole: Secondary responses were weaker yet peaked faster, day 5 versus 15. FACS-sorted repertoires could contain abundant clonotypes contaminating from the bulk population.

V was clipped by 2 bases and J by 7 bases, with 8 bases between them. This CDR3 contains 11 residues. From germline, CDR1 is SQVTM and CDR2 ANQGSEA. On this clonotype itself: The antigen remains undetermined.

Template-switching 5'RACE yielded the TCR cDNA; a universal primer site and UMIs were added in the process. TCRdb fed the 5' RACE reads into MiXCR, producing one record per CDR3 protein. The sample includes hundreds of thousands of distinct CDR3 sequences, roughly 9.4% of them seen just once. The genes are TRBV29-1 and TRBJ1-1; no reliable D call. This TCR was sampled from a man aged 18 to 29 who received the YFV17D yellow fever vaccine. Sequencing used PBMCs, obtained on the day of the first yellow fever vaccination. CDR3 DNA: TGCAGCGTTGAAATGGATAATGAAGCTTTCTTT. It encodes CSVEMDNEAFF.